This is a list of T cell receptor beta chains from one sample in a study of a mutant IDH1 vaccine in newly diagnosed glioma. Clones were read by immunoSEQ multiplex PCR, and TCRdb kept only the in-frame ones, dropping some. The table shows 45,000 to 55,000 clones, with roughly 78% occurring only once. Antigens of these TCRs are unknown. The sequences come from PBMCs, collected from a glioma patient whose treatment included an IDH1 peptide vaccine. Every receptor here comes from a middle-aged woman with glioma. Each CDR3 is given with its conserved first and last residue. The D gene is left open where the match is weak. Part of the rows lack a size; the others show once, few, many or a class for expanded clones.

v_gene: TRBV27
abundance: -
d_gene: -
j_gene: TRBJ1-4
CDR3aa: CASSSLGGAIEKLFF
CDR3nt: TGTGCCAGCAGTTCCTTAGGGGGGGCCATTGAAAAACTGTTTTTT

v_gene: TRBV27
abundance: -
d_gene: -
j_gene: TRBJ1-4
CDR3aa: CASSSNRALHEKLFF
CDR3nt: TGTGCCAGCAGTTCTAACCGGGCCCTCCATGAAAAACTGTTTTTT

v_gene: TRBV30
abundance: few
d_gene: TRBD1
j_gene: TRBJ1-5
CDR3aa: CAWSKDRVQPQHF
CDR3nt: TGTGCCTGGAGTAAGGACAGGGTTCAGCCCCAGCATTTT

v_gene: TRBV5-5
abundance: -
d_gene: -
j_gene: TRBJ1-1
CDR3aa: CASSLYGGRNTEAFF
CDR3nt: TGTGCCAGCAGCTTGTATGGGGGCCGGAACACTGAAGCTTTCTTT

v_gene: TRBV30
abundance: -
d_gene: TRBD1
j_gene: TRBJ1-6
CDR3aa: CAGTGEYNSPLHF
CDR3nt: TGTGCCGGCACAGGGGAATACAATTCACCCCTCCACTTT

v_gene: TRBV6-5
abundance: -
d_gene: TRBD1
j_gene: TRBJ1-2
CDR3aa: CASSWTGGGGYTF
CDR3nt: TGTGCCAGCAGTTGGACAGGGGGGGGTGGCTACACCTTC

v_gene: TRBV5-1
abundance: -
d_gene: -
j_gene: TRBJ1-1
CDR3aa: CASSLAWDGLNTEAFF
CDR3nt: TGCGCCAGCAGCTTGGCCTGGGACGGATTGAACACTGAAGCTTTCTTT

v_gene: TRBV5-6
abundance: -
d_gene: TRBD1
j_gene: TRBJ2-3
CDR3aa: CASSGQGRTDTQYF
CDR3nt: TGTGCCAGCAGCGGACAGGGGCGCACAGATACGCAGTATTTT

v_gene: TRBV13
abundance: -
d_gene: -
j_gene: TRBJ2-2
CDR3aa: CASSLGLAGELFF
CDR3nt: TGTGCCAGCAGCTTAGGGCTTGCCGGGGAGCTGTTTTTT

v_gene: TRBV30
abundance: -
d_gene: TRBD1
j_gene: TRBJ1-2
CDR3aa: CAWSSGTAQRDGYTF
CDR3nt: TGTGCCTGGAGTTCCGGGACAGCCCAGAGGGATGGCTACACCTTC

v_gene: TRBV5-4
abundance: few
d_gene: -
j_gene: TRBJ1-3
CDR3aa: CASSLGSSGNTIYF
CDR3nt: TGTGCCAGCAGCTTAGGGAGCTCTGGAAACACCATATATTTT

v_gene: TRBV19
abundance: -
d_gene: -
j_gene: TRBJ1-2
CDR3aa: CASSERSNQLVYGYTF
CDR3nt: TGTGCCAGTAGTGAGCGGTCGAATCAGTTGGTTTATGGCTACACCTTC

v_gene: TRBV10-2
abundance: -
d_gene: -
j_gene: TRBJ1-1
CDR3aa: CASTRGIDTEAFF
CDR3nt: TGCGCCAGCACAAGGGGAATTGACACTGAAGCTTTCTTT

v_gene: TRBV18
abundance: -
d_gene: -
j_gene: TRBJ1-1
CDR3aa: CASSPPGVPEAFF
CDR3nt: TGTGCCAGCTCGCCGCCAGGGGTTCCTGAAGCTTTCTTT

v_gene: TRBV2
abundance: once
d_gene: -
j_gene: TRBJ2-7
CDR3aa: CATTGGPPYEQYF
CDR3nt: TGTGCCACCACTGGCGGGCCACCCTACGAGCAGTACTTC

v_gene: TRBV7-9
abundance: -
d_gene: TRBD1
j_gene: TRBJ2-7
CDR3aa: CASNPRTGEQYF
CDR3nt: TGTGCCAGCAACCCCCGGACAGGCGAGCAGTACTTC